These 20 T cell receptor beta chains originate from one sample sequenced in a study of CD8 T cells in ankylosing spondylitis. TCRdb reanalysed the 5' RACE reads using MiXCR and keeps one entry per CDR3 protein. This repertoire shows tens of thousands of distinct CDR3 sequences, 27% found once; its top ten account for 50% to 60%. Sequenced: blood, either unsorted or a sorted T cell fraction (not recorded which). The receptors come from a male donor with ankylosing spondylitis or in good health (not recorded which).

The rearrangement uses TRBV18 and TRBJ2-3; D unclear. CDR1 is KGHSH, CDR2 LQKENI, per germline. The V and J ends lost 4 bases and 6 bases respectively, with 5 bases between them. The CDR3 loop spans 11 amino acids. CDR3 coding DNA: TGTGCCAGCTCACAGGAGGATACGCAGTATTTT. It codes for CASSQEDTQYF.

V gene TRBV7-2 combines with J gene TRBJ2-3, with 9 positions matching TRBD2. Germline CDR1 SGHTA, CDR2 FQGNSA. This CDR3 is 12 amino acids long. V gave up 11 bases and J gave up 2 bases; unmatched junction bases: 2. In DNA, the CDR3 is TGTGCCGGCGGGGGGGACACAGATACGCAGTATTTT. Translation: CAGGGDTDTQYF. The full variable domain, rest sourced from reference TRBV7-2 and TRBJ2-3, is GAGVSQSPSNKVTEKGKDVELRCDPISGHTALYWYRQSLGQGLEFLIYFQGNSAPDKSGLPSDRFSAERTGGSVSTLTIQRTQQEDSAVYLCAGGGDTDTQYFGPGTRLTVL.

The J gene is TRBJ2-3, the V gene TRBV5-5; TRBD2 might be the D (6 bases). CDR1 and CDR2 from the germline V gene are SGHKS and YYEKEE (reference sequence). The CDR3 has 15 residues. Trimming took off 0 bases at V and 5 bases at J, with 13 bases between the two ends. The DNA for the CDR3 is TGTGCCAGCAGCTTGGCCGAGGGTAGCGGAGATACGCAGTATTTT. Encoded protein: CASSLAEGSGDTQYF.

In this sample, this clonotype turned up many times. This chain joins TRBV5-1 and TRBJ2-5; D uncertain. The V and J ends lost 0 bases and 5 bases respectively, with 5 bases between them. This CDR3 has 12 amino acids. Germline V gene sequence: CDR1 SGHRS, CDR2 YFSETQ. In nucleotides, the CDR3 is TGCGCCAGCAGCTTGGAGCTCGAGACCCAGTACTTC. Encoded protein: CASSLELETQYF.

CDR3 DNA: TGTGCCATCAGGGATGACAGGTCCGATCAGCCCCAGCATTTT. This codes for CAIRDDRSDQPQHF. This rearrangement joins TRBV10-3 to TRBJ1-5; perhaps TRBD1 as D (6 bases). Germline V CDR1 and CDR2: ENHRY, SYGVKD. The CDR3 totals 14 residues. Trimming pared 6 bases from V and 5 bases from J, leaving 14 bases between.

The chain uses TRBV11-2 and TRBJ1-2; D possibly corresponds to TRBD1 (5 bases). V was pared by 4 bases and J by 2 bases, with 11 bases between. Germline lookup yields CDR1 SGHAT and CDR2 FQNNGV. The CDR3 extends over 14 amino acids. CDR3 sequence reads: CASSSGGMNYGYTF. CDR3 coding DNA: TGTGCCAGCAGCTCCGGGGGTATGAACTATGGCTACACCTTC.

This chain links TRBV7-9 with TRBJ1-2; D remains ambiguous. V gave up 1 base and J gave up 1 base, with 10 bases separating them. Germline CDR1 SEHNR, CDR2 FQNEAQ (reference sequence). The CDR3 loop spans 15 amino acids. The CDR3 loop reads CASSLVGRSNYGYTF. CDR3 nucleotide sequence: TGTGCCAGCAGCTTAGTAGGCAGGAGTAACTATGGCTACACCTTC.

The chain recombines TRBV5-5 with TRBJ1-1; no clear D gene. The V gene lost 1 base and the J gene lost 1 base, with 8 bases spanning the gap. Germline lookup yields CDR1 SGHKS and CDR2 YYEKEE (reference sequence). The CDR3 sequence is 14 residues long. Here the CDR3 DNA reads TGTGCCAGCAGCTTGCGACAAGCGAACACTGAAGCTTTCTTT. This encodes CASSLRQANTEAFF.

Only a few counts were recorded for this clonotype. The CDR3 nucleotides read TGCGCCAGCAGCCCCGGCTGGGAGACCGGGAATGAGCAGTTCTTC. This sequence encodes CASSPGWETGNEQFF. V and J are TRBV5-1 and TRBJ2-1, with D possibly TRBD2 on 5 matching bases. Per germline, CDR1 SGHRS and CDR2 YFSETQ. This CDR3 region has 15 residues. V dropped 4 bases and J dropped 7 bases, with 18 bases sitting between them. Full variable domain (remainder filled in from reference TRBV5-1 and TRBJ2-1): KAGVTQTPRYLIKTRGQQVTLSCSPISGHRSVSWYQQTPGQGLQFLFEYFSETQRNKGNFPGRFSGRQFSNSRSEMNVSTLELGDSALYLCASSPGWETGNEQFFGPGTRLTVL.

This clonotype was seen a few times. The genes are TRBV5-1 and TRBJ2-7; TRBD1 might be the D (5 bases). The germline gives CDR1 SGHRS, CDR2 YFSETQ. V was trimmed by 4 bases and J by 0 bases, leaving 8 bases between them. CDR3 length: 13 amino acids. CDR3 residues: CASSDDSSYEQYF. The DNA for the CDR3 is TGCGCCAGCAGCGACGACAGCTCCTACGAGCAGTACTTC.

The chain employs TRBV5-1 and TRBJ2-4, with TRBD1 matching 7 bases. CDR1 is SGHRS, CDR2 YFSETQ, per germline. CDR3 length: 14 amino acids. V shed 3 bases and J 5 bases; nucleotides not matched to a gene: 5. CDR3 sequence: CASSSRQGQNIQYF. CDR3 bases: TGCGCCAGCAGCTCCCGACAGGGTCAAAACATTCAGTACTTC.

The chain is built from TRBV20-1 and TRBJ2-1, with TRBD2 matching 14 bases. Germline values: CDR1 DFQATT, CDR2 SNEGSKA (reference sequence). V gave up 0 bases and J gave up 1 base; unmatched junction bases: 8. This CDR3 comprises 19 residues. CDR3 region: CSARDFWTSGRQSYNEQFF. CDR3 DNA sequence: TGCAGTGCTAGAGACTTTTGGACTAGCGGGAGGCAATCCTACAATGAGCAGTTCTTC.

This clonotype was counted at least ten times. The chain couples TRBV5-1 to TRBJ2-2, with D possibly TRBD1 on 5 matching bases. The CDR3 runs to 15 residues. Looked up from germline, CDR1 is SGHRS and CDR2 is YFSETQ. Trimming stripped 4 bases from V and 2 bases from J, with 12 bases between. The CDR3 DNA is TGCGCCAGCAGCCCAGAGACAGTAAACACCGGGGAGCTGTTTTTT. This codes for CASSPETVNTGELFF.

The rearrangement uses TRBV29-1 and TRBJ1-5; D gene unclear. The CDR3 extends over 14 amino acids. Germline V gives CDR1 SQVTM, CDR2 ANQGSEA. Trimming took 3 bases from V and 0 from J, leaving 9 bases between them. The CDR3 nucleotides are TGCAGCGTTGACTGCCACCATAGCAATCAGCCCCAGCATTTT. This gives the protein CSVDCHHSNQPQHF.

This clonotype turned up a few times. This CDR3 reads CASSLGANTEAFF. CDR3 nucleotide sequence: TGTGCCAGCAGCTTAGGTGCGAACACTGAAGCTTTCTTT. The V and J genes are TRBV7-3 and TRBJ1-1, with D unresolved. V gave up 2 bases and J gave up 1 base, with 5 bases separating them. From germline, CDR1 is SGHTA and CDR2 FQGTGA. The length of the CDR3 is 13 residues.

The J gene is TRBJ2-7, the V gene TRBV29-1; TRBD1 aligns across 10 bases. Germline V lookup: CDR1 SQVTM, CDR2 ANQGSEA. The junction had 2 bases not matched to a gene; V was cut back by 6 bases and J by 3 bases. CDR3 length equals 12 residues. CDR3 DNA sequence: TGCAGCGTCGGGACAGGGGTCTACGAGCAGTACTTC. This encodes CSVGTGVYEQYF.

The chain has TRBV9 and TRBJ2-3, with 8 bases fitting TRBD2. V shed 0 bases and J 6 bases; nucleotides not matched to a gene: 9. Germline loops: CDR1 SGDLS, CDR2 YYNGEE. This CDR3 region has 16 residues. CDR3 nucleotide sequence: TGTGCCAGCAGCGTAGGTGGTAGCGGGGTCGGGGATACGCAGTATTTT. Translated: CASSVGGSGVGDTQYF.

The genes are TRBV5-1 and TRBJ2-1; 8 positions match TRBD1. Germline trimming cut 4 bases from V and 5 bases from J; bases unmatched to any gene: 5. CDR1 and CDR2 from the germline V gene are SGHRS and YFSETQ. The CDR3 is made up of 14 amino acids. CDR3 protein: CASSPGQGNNEQFF. Here the CDR3 DNA reads TGCGCCAGCAGCCCCGGACAGGGAAACAATGAGCAGTTCTTC.

This clonotype was seen only a few times. The CDR3 spells CSVELPPKNTEAFF. CDR3 nucleotide sequence: TGCAGCGTTGAATTGCCCCCCAAGAACACTGAAGCTTTCTTT. The V gene is TRBV29-1, the J gene TRBJ1-1; D gene ambiguous. Germline CDR1 reads SQVTM; CDR2 reads ANQGSEA. Between the trimmed V and J ends, which lost 2 bases and 1 base, there was a span of 11 bases. CDR3 length equals 14 residues.

This chain uses TRBV7-2 with TRBJ2-7; D could derive from TRBD1 or TRBD2 (5 bases each). Trimming stripped 1 base from V and 5 bases from J, with 9 bases between. The germline V gene has CDR1 SGHTA and CDR2 FQGNSA. The CDR3 is 13 amino acids. CDR3 bases: TGTGCCAGCAGCTTAGGTGGGACGCACGAGCAGTACGTC. This translates into CASSLGGTHEQYV.